The rows below give T cell receptor beta chains drawn from one sample of a study of shared clonotypes between healthy human individuals. Libraries were prepared by immunoSEQ multiplex PCR; TCRdb keeps only in-frame clonotypes and omits some of them. In the table there are more than 2 million clones, roughly 95% of which are singletons. The specimen was naive CD8+ T cells sorted from blood. The receptors originated from a man aged 18-30 years in good health. The CDR3 runs from the conserved cysteine through the conserved F or W. The D gene is left open where the match is weak. For some rows the clone size is stated as once, few or many, or as a class when expanded; others skip it.

j_gene	abundance	d_gene	v_gene	CDR3aa	CDR3nt
TRBJ2-1	-	-	TRBV15	CATSRDVYREQFF	TGTGCCACCAGCAGAGATGTTTACCGTGAGCAGTTCTTC
TRBJ2-7	-	-	TRBV7-2	CASSLYAGTPEQYF	TGTGCCAGCAGCTTATACGCCGGGACGCCCGAGCAGTACTTC
TRBJ2-7	-	TRBD1	TRBV7-9	CASDRGSPYEQYF	TGTGCCTCGGACAGGGGATCCCCCTACGAGCAGTACTTC
TRBJ1-6	-	-	TRBV6-5	CASSYSGSPLHF	TGTGCCAGCAGTTACTCCGGCTCACCCCTCCACTTT
TRBJ2-2	-	-	TRBV7-8	CASRGGALSTGELFF	TGTGCCAGCAGAGGCGGGGCCCTATCTACCGGGGAGCTGTTTTTT
TRBJ2-5	-	-	TRBV9	CASSYSGQETQYF	TGTGCCAGCAGCTATAGCGGACAAGAGACCCAGTACTTC
TRBJ2-2	-	TRBD2	TRBV13	CASSLPAGGTGELFF	TGTGCCAGCAGCTTACCAGCGGGAGGAACCGGGGAGCTGTTTTTT
TRBJ1-4	-	-	TRBV4-3	CASSQDYYRTF	TGCGCCAGCAGCCAAGATTACTACAGGACATTT
TRBJ1-2	-	TRBD1	TRBV13	CASSLSGQEANYGYTF	TGTGCCAGCAGCTTATCCGGACAGGAAGCTAACTATGGCTACACCTTC
TRBJ2-2	-	-	TRBV7-3	CASSLNSAGLPEGTGELFF	TGTGCCAGCAGCCTAAACAGCGCCGGACTCCCAGAGGGCACCGGGGAGCTGTTTTTT
TRBJ2-1	-	TRBD2	TRBV7-2	CASSLVRGVGNEQFF	TGTGCCAGCAGCTTAGTGCGGGGGGTAGGCAATGAGCAGTTCTTC
TRBJ2-5	once	TRBD1	TRBV28	CASSLDRVEETQYF	TGTGCCAGCAGTTTAGACAGGGTAGAGGAGACCCAGTACTTC
TRBJ2-3	-	TRBD2	TRBV10-3	CAISDLAGGLERSTDTQYF	TGTGCCATCAGTGACCTAGCGGGAGGGCTGGAACGAAGCACAGATACGCAGTATTTT
TRBJ2-7	-	TRBD1	TRBV7-9	CASGPGGIYEQYF	TGTGCCAGCGGGCCAGGGGGAATCTACGAGCAGTACTTC
TRBJ2-1	-	-	TRBV29-1	CSVEWGTDNEQFF	TGCAGCGTTGAATGGGGTACCGACAATGAGCAGTTCTTC
TRBJ2-7	-	-	TRBV11-2	CASSLTTDGEQYF	TGTGCCAGCAGCTTAACTACAGATGGCGAGCAGTACTTC
TRBJ1-6	once	-	TRBV27	CASRSLPGVNSPLHF	TGTGCCAGCAGATCCTTGCCTGGAGTTAATTCACCCCTCCACTTT
TRBJ2-2	-	-	TRBV4-1	CASSPTVTGELFF	TGCGCCAGCAGTCCTACAGTCACCGGGGAGCTGTTTTTT
TRBJ2-1	-	-	TRBV6-5	CASSYGGTSYNEQFF	TGTGCCAGCAGTTACGGGGGGACCTCCTACAATGAGCAGTTCTTC
TRBJ2-5	-	TRBD1	TRBV4-3	CASSQYRGLETQYF	TGCGCCAGCAGCCAATACAGGGGGTTGGAGACCCAGTACTTC
TRBJ1-5	-	TRBD1	TRBV7-9	CASSSDLRQGQPQHF	TGTGCCAGCAGCTCAGACCTACGACAGGGTCAGCCCCAGCATTTT
TRBJ2-5	-	-	TRBV13	CASSPSSGGTQYF	TGTGCCAGCAGCCCAAGCTCCGGTGGGACCCAGTACTTC
TRBJ2-7	-	-	TRBV9	CASSVGQGPPYEQYF	TGTGCCAGCAGCGTAGGGCAGGGGCCCCCCTACGAGCAGTACTTC
TRBJ2-3	-	-	TRBV9	CASSVFEGEGADTQYF	TGTGCCAGCAGCGTCTTTGAGGGGGAAGGGGCAGATACGCAGTATTTT
TRBJ2-2	-	-	TRBV29-1	CSVESGGTGELFF	TGCAGCGTTGAATCCGGGGGCACCGGGGAGCTGTTTTTT
TRBJ2-7	-	TRBD1	TRBV6-1	CASSLGTEAYEQYF	TGTGCCAGCAGTCTCGGGACAGAAGCCTACGAGCAGTACTTC
TRBJ2-1	-	TRBD2	TRBV7-2	CASSFPRSGGAGFNEQFF	TGTGCCAGCAGCTTTCCCCGAAGCGGGGGGGCCGGTTTCAATGAGCAGTTCTTC
TRBJ1-5	-	-	TRBV7-9	CASSLGQVNQPQHF	TGTGCCAGCAGCTTAGGACAGGTGAATCAGCCCCAGCATTTT
TRBJ1-2	-	-	TRBV30	CAWNSLPRDDYGYTF	TGTGCCTGGAATTCCCTGCCCCGGGACGACTATGGCTACACCTTC
TRBJ1-1	-	-	TRBV18	CASSPLVGAGTGAFF	TGTGCCAGCTCACCACTGGTAGGGGCCGGCACTGGAGCTTTCTTT
TRBJ2-1	-	TRBD1	TRBV9	CASSYGTGYNNEQFF	TGTGCCAGCAGTTACGGGACAGGGTACAACAATGAGCAGTTCTTC
TRBJ2-3	-	TRBD2	TRBV6-5	CASSRLAALTDTQYF	TGTGCCAGCAGCCGACTAGCGGCCCTCACAGATACGCAGTATTTT